Listed below are T cell receptor beta chains from one sample, sequenced in a study of blood T cell repertoires in COVID-19. Clones were read by immunoSEQ multiplex PCR, and TCRdb kept only the in-frame ones, dropping some. The profile shows 130,000 to 150,000 clones, 80% to 90% of them singletons. Sequenced: PBMCs or T cells enriched from blood (not recorded which). The source of these receptors is a man in his sixties who had recovered from COVID-19. Both conserved end residues are part of each CDR3. A D gene is named only where the DNA matches it firmly. The size entry is marked missing in some rows and otherwise reads once, few, many or a size class.

size,D,length,J,V,DNA,CDR3
NA,TRBD1,14,TRBJ1-6,TRBV5-4,TGTGCCAGCAGTGACAGGGCAGTCGATTCACCCCTCCACTTT,CASSDRAVDSPLHF
NA,NA,11,TRBJ2-3,TRBV24-1,TGTGCCATACAGGAAAGAGATACGCAGTATTTT,CAIQERDTQYF
NA,NA,15,TRBJ1-6,TRBV5-1,TGCGCCAGCAGCTTGGAGGGGGTAGGTAATTCACCCCTCCACTTT,CASSLEGVGNSPLHF
NA,TRBD2,17,TRBJ2-2,TRBV7-9,TGTGCCAGCAGCCACCGGGGGGGGGCCACGAACACCGGGGAGCTGTTTTTT,CASSHRGGATNTGELFF
NA,TRBD2,17,TRBJ2-3,TRBV27,TGTGCCAGCAGCTTTGAAGCGGGAGGGCGGAACACAGATACGCAGTATTTT,CASSFEAGGRNTDTQYF
NA,NA,16,TRBJ1-4,TRBV5-4,TGTGCCAGCAGCTTGGGAGGGATTATAACTAATGAAAAACTGTTTTTT,CASSLGGIITNEKLFF
NA,NA,14,TRBJ1-1,TRBV4-1,TGCGCCAGCAGCCCCCGACAGACTAACACTGAAGCTTTCTTT,CASSPRQTNTEAFF
NA,NA,14,TRBJ1-4,TRBV7-8,TGTGCCAGCAGCTTAAGGGAGAGTAATGAAAAACTGTTTTTT,CASSLRESNEKLFF
NA,TRBD2,13,TRBJ2-1,TRBV27,TGTGCCAGTGTCGCGGGAGCTACGGGTGAGCAGTTCTTC,CASVAGATGEQFF
NA,NA,15,TRBJ1-2,TRBV21-1,TGTGCCAGCAGCCCCGAGGGAGGGCCAGGCTATGGCTACACCTTC,CASSPEGGPGYGYTF
NA,NA,14,TRBJ2-7,TRBV2,TGTGCCAGCAGTAACGAGGCCAGCTCCTACGAGCAGTACTTC,CASSNEASSYEQYF
once,NA,13,TRBJ1-1,TRBV2,TGTGCCAGCATCCCACAGGGGAACACTGAAGCTTTCTTT,CASIPQGNTEAFF
few,NA,13,TRBJ1-1,TRBV27,TGTGCCAGCAGTTTAGGGGGAGGGACTGAAGCTTTCTTT,CASSLGGGTEAFF
few,TRBD2,15,TRBJ2-7,TRBV7-9,TGTGCCAGCAGCTCCGTTCTAGCGGGAGCTTACGAGCAGTACTTC,CASSSVLAGAYEQYF
NA,NA,15,TRBJ1-2,TRBV14,TGTGCCAGCAGCCAAGAGCGGCTATCTAACTATGGCTACACCTTC,CASSQERLSNYGYTF
NA,NA,11,TRBJ1-4,TRBV10-3,TGTGCCATCAGCGCTAATGAAAAACTGTTTTTT,CAISANEKLFF
NA,NA,13,TRBJ1-3,TRBV5-5,TGTGCCAGCAGCACCTACTCTGGAAACACCATATATTTT,CASSTYSGNTIYF
NA,NA,13,TRBJ1-1,TRBV5-1,TGCGCCAGCAGCTTGGCGCGCAACGCTGAAGCTTTCTTT,CASSLARNAEAFF
NA,TRBD1,13,TRBJ1-5,TRBV28,TGTGCCAGCACCACGACAGGGTATCAGCCCCAGCATTTT,CASTTTGYQPQHF
NA,NA,17,TRBJ2-2,TRBV5-1,TGCGCCAGCAGCAAGCGGGCTGAACTTGCGAACACCGGGGAGCTGTTTTTT,CASSKRAELANTGELFF
NA,TRBD1,15,TRBJ2-2,TRBV10-3,TGTGCCATCAGAATGACAGGGGCGGACACCGGGGAGCTGTTTTTT,CAIRMTGADTGELFF
NA,TRBD1,15,TRBJ1-6,TRBV19,TGTGCCAGTAGTATAGGCGCGGGACAGAATTCACCCCTCCACTTT,CASSIGAGQNSPLHF
once,TRBD1,16,TRBJ1-5,TRBV18,TGTGCCAGCTCACGGGACAGGGGAGTGAGCAATCAGCCCCAGCATTTT,CASSRDRGVSNQPQHF
NA,NA,13,TRBJ1-2,TRBV25-1,TGTGCCACCTGGGATGGGGGGAGCTATGGCTACACCTTC,CATWDGGSYGYTF
NA,TRBD1,15,TRBJ2-7,TRBV18,TGTGCCAGCTCACCAGGGGGACAGGGGGCGCTGGGGCAGTACTTC,CASSPGGQGALGQYF
NA,NA,14,TRBJ2-5,TRBV10-2,TGCGCCACCGAGATGTTCGGGGGTCGGGAGACCCAGTACTTC,CATEMFGGRETQYF
NA,TRBD1,16,TRBJ1-2,TRBV15,TGTGCCACCAGCAGAGATCTCCTGGACAGGGAAAAGGGATACACCTTC,CATSRDLLDREKGYTF
NA,TRBD2,15,TRBJ2-1,TRBV7-2,TGTGCCAGCAGCTTAGGGCCGGGACTATTCAATGAGCAGTTCTTC,CASSLGPGLFNEQFF
once,TRBD1,15,TRBJ1-1,TRBV5-1,TGCGCCAGCAGGGCGACAGGGGGAATGAACACTGAAGCTTTCTTT,CASRATGGMNTEAFF
NA,NA,15,TRBJ2-7,TRBV2,TGTGCCAGCAGTGTGAGAAGACCCGGGGGTTACGAGCAGTACTTC,CASSVRRPGGYEQYF
NA,TRBD2,16,TRBJ2-1,TRBV28,TGTGCCAGCAGGGGAGCGGGAGTTGGATCCTACAATGAGCAGTTCTTC,CASRGAGVGSYNEQFF
NA,NA,15,TRBJ2-7,TRBV6-5,TGTGCCAGCAGTTTAATTCGGGACACCCCCTACGAGCAGTACTTC,CASSLIRDTPYEQYF
NA,NA,14,TRBJ2-2,TRBV5-1,TGCGCCAGCAGGGAGCAGGGGTCAACCGGGGAGCTGTTTTTT,CASREQGSTGELFF
NA,TRBD2,16,TRBJ2-2,TRBV19,TGTGCCAGTAGTATCGGCCTAGCGGGGGGGTCCGGGGAGCTGTTTTTT,CASSIGLAGGSGELFF
NA,NA,13,TRBJ2-3,TRBV12-3/TRBV12-4,TGTGCCAGCAGTCCTACACAGGGAGATACGCAGTATTTT,CASSPTQGDTQYF
once,TRBD1,15,TRBJ2-7,TRBV4-1,TGCGCCAGCAGCCATCTGGGACAGGGGGGCCACGAGCAGTACTTC,CASSHLGQGGHEQYF
NA,NA,16,TRBJ2-4,TRBV14,TGTGCCAGCAGCCAATTCTCGGGACTAGCCAAAAACATTCAGTACTTC,CASSQFSGLAKNIQYF
NA,TRBD2,12,TRBJ2-1,TRBV28,TGTGCCAGCAGTACCCTAGCGGGAGTGGAGTTCTTC,CASSTLAGVEFF
NA,NA,15,TRBJ1-5,TRBV28,TGTGCCAGCAGTTTAAGGCAGGGGAACAATCAGCCCCAGCATTTT,CASSLRQGNNQPQHF
once,NA,13,TRBJ1-1,TRBV14,TGTGCCAGCTCTCGAACAGGCCGGACTGAAGCTTTCTTT,CASSRTGRTEAFF
NA,NA,15,TRBJ2-2,TRBV7-8,TGTGCCAGCAGCTTAAGAGGCGGGAACACCGGGGAGCTGTTTTTT,CASSLRGGNTGELFF
NA,TRBD2,15,TRBJ2-1,TRBV15,TGTGCCACCAGCCGGACTAGCAGAAGTTATAATGAGCAGTTCTTC,CATSRTSRSYNEQFF
once,NA,15,TRBJ2-7,TRBV5-5,TGTGCCAGCAGTTATAGCCGGGACTCCCCCTACGAGCAGTACTTC,CASSYSRDSPYEQYF
NA,NA,13,TRBJ1-5,TRBV20-1,TGCAGTGCTAGTGTAGGGGGGGATCAGCCCCAGCATTTT,CSASVGGDQPQHF
NA,NA,11,TRBJ2-7,TRBV29-1,TGCAGCGTTGGACAATCCTACGAGCAGTACTTC,CSVGQSYEQYF
NA,TRBD1,15,TRBJ2-2,TRBV10-3,TGTGCCATCAGTACAGGGGTAGGGGCCACCGGGGAGCTGTTTTTT,CAISTGVGATGELFF
NA,NA,14,TRBJ2-1,TRBV7-2,TGTGCCAGCAGCTTAGCGACGGGGGTAGGAGAGCAGTTCTTC,CASSLATGVGEQFF
once,NA,16,TRBJ1-2,TRBV4-1,TGCGCCAGCAGCCTCGCAAAGGGACAAACCAACTATGGCTACACCTTC,CASSLAKGQTNYGYTF
NA,TRBD1,18,TRBJ1-5,TRBV7-8,TGTGCCAGCAGCTTTACTCCCTCAGGACAGGGGAGCAATCAGCCCCAGCATTTT,CASSFTPSGQGSNQPQHF
NA,TRBD2,14,TRBJ2-7,TRBV10-2,TGCGCCAGCAGTCCACTAGCGGGTGTCTACGAGCAGTACTTC,CASSPLAGVYEQYF